Here is one T cell receptor beta chain with its context. Its antigen is unknown. These data come from a study of T-cell reconstitution after alpha-beta-depleted transplantation in children. General study findings and limits: Surviving recipient T cells and thymic progenitors underlay high day-60 TCRbeta diversity in some patients. One year after transplant, T-cell counts and diversity came mostly from newly produced T cells. By about two months after transplant, alpha-beta T cells reportedly arose from several hundred graft clones that had expanded.

During its preparation, the TCRbeta library received unique molecular identifiers. TCRdb reprocessed the PCR reads with MiXCR, giving one entry per CDR3 protein. Of 530,000 or so distinct CDR3 sequences listed, around 27% are singletons. The sequence came from a boy under two years old with Wiskott-Aldrich syndrome, due to receive a stem cell transplant. This specimen was PBMCs, taken before TCRalphabeta/CD19-depleted stem cell transplant.

DNA of the CDR3: TGTGCCAGCAGCTCACTTAGCGGGAGTCCCTACGAGCAGTACTTC. This encodes CASSSLSGSPYEQYF. V gene TRBV5-5 combines with J gene TRBJ2-7, with 9 nucleotides matching TRBD2. V lost 3 bases to trimming and J lost 2 bases; unmatched junction nucleotides: 6. The CDR3 runs to 15 residues. In germline, CDR1 is SGHKS, CDR2 YYEKEE (reference sequence).